The source of this T cell receptor beta chain is a study of blood T cell repertoires in COVID-19. Looking at the study overall: Material from acute and convalescent COVID-19 was sourced from the United States, Italy and Spain. In each case, the material was cDNA or gDNA derived from T cells, B-cell-depleted T cells, or PBMCs.

Trimming pared 5 bases from V and 0 bases from J, leaving 7 bases between. The V gene's germline CDR1 is SGHTA and CDR2 FQGNSA. This CDR3 contains 13 residues. Authors' methods: Estimation of nucleated cell counts relied on the amplification of reference gene primers. Assay used: immunoSEQ multiplex PCR; TCRdb lists only in-frame clones, some missing. The V and J calls and the clone size are those of that table, but D and trimming were determined from the DNA. The sample yields 300,000 to 400,000 clones, roughly 91% seen once. A word on this clone: The same CDR3 also results from other DNA sequences found in this sample.

The sample comprised peripheral blood. This chain links TRBV7-2 with TRBJ1-1; D remains unclear. This TCR derives from a man aged 50 to 60 with active or convalescent COVID-19. The CDR3 protein is CASSPDMNTEAFF. The CDR3 region has the DNA TGTGCCAGCAGCCCCGACATGAACACTGAAGCTTTCTTT.